These 21 T cell receptor beta chains originate from one sample sequenced in a study of cytomegalovirus exposure and HLA in healthy donors. The PCR made use of 60 Vbeta and 13 Jbeta primers. TCRdb's copy holds only in-frame clones and misses some; the assay was immunoSEQ multiplex PCR. The sample table includes around 60,000 clones. The material sequenced was PBMCs. The receptor source for this set is a young woman in good health and CMV-seronegative.

The chain recombines TRBV9 with TRBJ2-1; no clear D gene. The germline CDR1 and CDR2 sequences are SGDLS and YYNGEE. Trimming removed 0 bases at V and 0 bases at J, with 4 bases between. The CDR3 consists of 14 residues. In DNA, the CDR3 is TGTGCCAGCAGCGTAGCTAGCTCCTACAATGAGCAGTTCTTC. Translation: CASSVASSYNEQFF.

The chain joins TRBV18 to TRBJ2-1, with D maybe TRBD2 (6 bases). CDR1 and CDR2 (germline): KGHSH, LQKENI. V lost 3 bases to trimming and J lost 0 bases, with 9 bases between them. The CDR3 runs 15 residues. The CDR3 sequence is CASSPEGSSYNEQFF. As DNA, the CDR3 is TGTGCCAGCTCACCGGAGGGGAGCTCCTACAATGAGCAGTTCTTC.

The V gene is TRBV5-1, the J gene TRBJ2-5; D remains ambiguous. CDR3 length: 14 residues. V lost 4 bases to trimming and J lost 2 bases, with 12 bases between them. The germline V gene has CDR1 SGHRS and CDR2 YFSETQ. CDR3: CASSPDTPQETQYF. DNA of the CDR3: TGCGCCAGCAGCCCAGACACGCCACAAGAGACCCAGTACTTC.

The chain has TRBV5-4 and TRBJ1-2; no clear D gene. The V and J ends lost 3 bases and 3 bases respectively, with 6 bases between them. The CDR3 length is 12 residues. Per germline, CDR1 SGHNT and CDR2 YYREEE (reference sequence). CDR3 in amino acids: CASSSPDYGYTF. The CDR3 DNA reads TGTGCCAGCAGCTCCCCTGACTATGGCTACACCTTC. The full variable domain, its missing parts supplied by reference TRBV5-4 and TRBJ1-2, is ETGVTQSPTHLIKTRGQQVTLRCSSQSGHNTVSWYQQALGQGPQFIFQYYREEENGRGNFPPRFSGLQFPNYSSELNVNALELDDSALYLCASSSPDYGYTFGSGTRLTVV.

The chain combines TRBV29-1 with TRBJ1-4; a possible D gene is TRBD1 (5 bases). The CDR3 has 11 residues. Looked up from germline, CDR1 is SQVTM and CDR2 is ANQGSEA. V was shortened by 1 base and J by 11 bases, with 8 bases between the two germline ends. In nucleotides, the CDR3 is TGCAGCGTTGAAGCGGGGGGTAAACTGTTTTTT. Amino acid sequence: CSVEAGGKLFF. Full variable domain (remainder filled in from reference TRBV29-1 and TRBJ1-4): SAVISQKPSRDICQRGTSLTIQCQVDSQVTMMFWYRQQPGQSLTLIATANQGSEATYESGFVIDKFPISRPNLTFSTLTVSNMSPEDSSIYLCSVEAGGKLFFGSGTQLSVL.

The CDR3 DNA reads TGCGCCAGCAGCTTGTCGGTCGGCGGAGGAAATGAAAAACTGTTTTTT. Residues: CASSLSVGGGNEKLFF. The rearrangement joins TRBV5-1 to TRBJ1-4; D is ambiguous. This CDR3 has 16 residues. V was shortened by 1 base and J by 5 bases, with 15 bases between the two germline ends. Germline CDR1 SGHRS, CDR2 YFSETQ.

This chain joins TRBV9 and TRBJ2-4, with D perhaps TRBD2 (5 bases). The CDR3 spans 14 residues. V shed 0 bases and J shed 6 bases, with 10 bases lying between them. CDR1 SGDLS and CDR2 YYNGEE come from the germline V gene. As DNA, the CDR3 is TGTGCCAGCAGCGTAGGGTGGCGGGCAAACATTCAGTACTTC. Protein sequence: CASSVGWRANIQYF.

The chain carries TRBV5-6 and TRBJ1-2; 8 bases align to TRBD1. This CDR3 has 16 residues. Looked up from germline, CDR1 is SGHDT and CDR2 is YYEEEE. Trimming cost V 4 bases and J 4 bases; bases outside gene matches: 12. The CDR3 DNA reads TGTGCCAGCAGCAACATCTTTGGGGGGACAGGCTATGGCTACACCTTC. Amino acids: CASSNIFGGTGYGYTF.

This rearrangement joins TRBV4-2 to TRBJ1-1; D call uncertain. CDR3 length: 13 amino acids. Germline CDR1 is LGHNA and CDR2 is YNFKEQ. V gave up 4 bases and J gave up 0 bases, with 6 bases separating them. CDR3 in DNA: TGTGCCAGCAGCCCGGTAGTGAACACTGAAGCTTTCTTT. This translates into CASSPVVNTEAFF.

The rearrangement links TRBV9 to TRBJ2-2; TRBD2 is a possible D gene (5 bases). Germline V gene lookup returns CDR1 SGDLS and CDR2 YYNGEE. The CDR3 runs 16 residues. The ends were cut back, 4 bases at V and 0 bases at J, with 13 bases in the middle. For the CDR3, the DNA is TGTGCCAGCAGCATGAGGACTTCCACGAACACCGGGGAGCTGTTTTTT. This gives the protein CASSMRTSTNTGELFF.

This rearrangement joins TRBV19 to TRBJ2-1, with 7 nucleotides matching TRBD2. The CDR3 has 14 amino acids. V shed 4 bases, J shed 6 bases, and the junction held 6 bases outside the gene matches. CDR1 is LNHDA, CDR2 SQIVND, per germline (reference sequence). CDR3 in DNA: TGTGCCAGTAGTAAAAGGGAGGGCCCCAATGAGCAGTTCTTC. Translating gives CASSKREGPNEQFF.

The chain recombines TRBV28 with TRBJ1-1; 8 nucleotides match TRBD1. Unmatched junction bases numbered 7, after V lost 6 bases and J lost 4 bases. The germline V gene encodes CDR1 MDHEN and CDR2 SYDVKM. There are 14 residues in the CDR3. CDR3: CASSRTGLVTEAFF. The CDR3 DNA follows: TGTGCCAGCAGCCGGACAGGGTTGGTCACTGAAGCTTTCTTT.

This chain uses TRBV25-1 with TRBJ1-4; D may be TRBD1 (6 bases). This CDR3 spans 15 amino acids. Looked up from germline, CDR1 is MGHDK and CDR2 is SYGVNS. The ends were cut back, 1 base at V and 5 bases at J, with 11 bases in the middle. DNA for the CDR3: TGTGCCAGCAGTGAATCCACAACAGGGAATGAAAAACTGTTTTTT. Protein product: CASSESTTGNEKLFF.

The V and J genes are TRBV4-1 and TRBJ2-2; TRBD2 matches 10 bases. The ends lost 4 bases at V and 5 bases at J; junction bases unmatched: 7. The CDR3 totals 16 residues. Per the germline V gene, CDR1 is MGHRA and CDR2 is YSYEKL. CDR3 nucleotide sequence: TGCGCCAGCAGCCTTGTAGCGGGGGGAAGAACCGGGGAGCTGTTTTTT. This sequence encodes CASSLVAGGRTGELFF.

This chain connects TRBV5-1 to TRBJ2-7; the match to TRBD1 covers 8 bases. The CDR3 has 14 residues. Germline CDR1 SGHRS, CDR2 YFSETQ. Trimming at V came to 2 bases and at J to 4 bases, leaving 5 bases not matched to a gene. This chain's CDR3 is CASSFGQGRYEQYF. The CDR3 nucleotides read TGCGCCAGCAGCTTTGGACAGGGAAGGTACGAGCAGTACTTC. Full variable domain (outside the CDR3, taken from reference TRBV5-1 and TRBJ2-7): KAGVTQTPRYLIKTRGQQVTLSCSPISGHRSVSWYQQTPGQGLQFLFEYFSETQRNKGNFPGRFSGRQFSNSRSEMNVSTLELGDSALYLCASSFGQGRYEQYFGPGTRLTVT.

This CDR3 reads CASSLAGERTYNEQFF. The CDR3 coding sequence is TGCGCCAGCAGTTTAGCGGGAGAACGCACCTACAATGAGCAGTTCTTC. The chain uses TRBV5-1 and TRBJ2-1; 9 bases align to TRBD2. After removal of 5 bases from V and 2 bases from J, the junction contained 8 bases not matched to a gene. The CDR3 runs to 16 residues. Germline V gives CDR1 SGHRS, CDR2 YFSETQ.

The CDR3 reads CASSPEGGDPSYEQYF. Written as DNA, the CDR3 is TGTGCCAGCAGCCCCGAAGGGGGAGATCCTTCCTACGAGCAGTACTTC. The V call is TRBV7-6, the J call TRBJ2-7; D is possibly TRBD1 (6 bases). V lost 5 bases and J 1 base, leaving 18 bases between the germline ends. Germline lookup yields CDR1 SGHVS and CDR2 FNYEAQ. The CDR3 loop spans 16 amino acids.

The rearrangement joins TRBV2 to TRBJ2-3; no clear D gene. V shed 2 bases and J shed 2 bases, with 8 bases lying between them. CDR1 is SNHLY and CDR2 is FYNNEI in the germline V gene. The CDR3 runs 14 residues. The CDR3 nucleotides are TGTGCCAGCAGTGAATCTGAGAACACAGATACGCAGTATTTT. Its protein product is CASSESENTDTQYF.

The chain joins TRBV5-1 to TRBJ1-2; D unresolved. The CDR3 has 13 residues. Trimming shortened V by 0 bases and J by 7 bases, and 10 bases separated the two germline ends. Germline CDR1 is SGHRS and CDR2 is YFSETQ. CDR3 protein: CASSLVQFSGYTF. In nucleotides, the CDR3 is TGCGCCAGCAGCTTGGTTCAATTCAGTGGCTACACCTTC.

The J gene is TRBJ2-5, the V gene TRBV6-9; 13 bases line up with TRBD2. The CDR3 runs 16 residues. Germline V gene data show CDR1 as MNHGY and CDR2 as SVAAGI. V lost 1 base and J lost 5; bases outside the gene matches: 4. CDR3 sequence: CASSYWGLAGRETQYF. CDR3 nucleotide sequence: TGTGCCAGCAGTTATTGGGGACTAGCGGGACGGGAGACCCAGTACTTC.

This chain links TRBV7-2 with TRBJ2-3, with TRBD1 as a possible D gene (6 bases). Germline-derived CDR1 and CDR2 are SGHTA and FQGNSA. V lost 5 bases and J lost 4, with 10 bases in between. This CDR3 contains 13 residues. CDR3 nucleotide sequence: TGTGCCAGCAGCGTACAGGGCCCAGATACGCAGTATTTT. This gives the protein CASSVQGPDTQYF.